Described below is a single TCR beta chain sequence and its context. Trimming removed 4 bases from V and 5 bases from J, with 14 bases in between. This CDR3 is 14 amino acids long. CDR1 is KGHSH, CDR2 LQKENI, per germline. This specimen belongs to a study of blood T cell repertoires in COVID-19. At the level of the study: The study drew acute and convalescent COVID-19 samples from the United States, Italy and Spain.

Method: immunoSEQ multiplex PCR; TCRdb's copy keeps in-frame clones and lacks some. This table holds approximately 260,000 clones, about 87% found once. This receptor was obtained from a woman between 40 and 55 years old with acute COVID-19. Sequenced material: PBMCs or T cells enriched from blood (not recorded which). The V and J genes are TRBV18 and TRBJ2-5; no firm D call. The CDR3 sequence: CASSLSRIGETQYF. The CDR3 DNA is TGTGCCAGCTCACTCTCGAGGATTGGGGAGACCCAGTACTTC.